What follows are 23 T cell receptor beta chains derived from one specimen sequenced in a study of blood T cell repertoires in COVID-19. This table comes from immunoSEQ multiplex PCR, and its TCRdb copy is limited to in-frame clones, with some not included. The sample carries about 57,000 clones, more than 75% recorded once. Specimen: peripheral blood. The receptors come from a woman aged 55-69 years with acute or convalescent COVID-19.

The chain has TRBV7-9 and TRBJ1-5, with D unresolved. This CDR3 is 14 amino acids long. V dropped 5 bases and J dropped 7 bases, with 15 bases sitting between them. The germline V gene encodes CDR1 SEHNR and CDR2 FQNEAQ (reference sequence). CDR3 DNA sequence: TGTGCCAGCAGCCCCGGTGGTCAAGAGCAGCCCCAGCATTTT. It yields the protein CASSPGGQEQPQHF.

The V and J genes are TRBV5-1 and TRBJ1-4; D perhaps matches TRBD1 (5 bases). CDR1 is SGHRS, CDR2 YFSETQ, per germline. This CDR3 region has 14 residues. Trimming took off 3 bases at V and 6 bases at J, with 12 bases between the two ends. CDR3 loop: CASSSDRNYEKLFF. CDR3 DNA: TGCGCCAGCAGCTCAGACAGAAACTATGAAAAACTGTTTTTT.

The chain employs TRBV19 and TRBJ1-2, with D possibly matching TRBD1 (6 bases). With 6 bases removed from V and 7 bases from J, the gap between germline ends came to 12 bases. CDR1 LNHDA and CDR2 SQIVND come from the germline V gene (reference sequence). The CDR3 runs to 12 residues. The CDR3 nucleotides are TGTGCCAGTAGCCCAGGGGTGGGTGGCTACACCTTC. Residues: CASSPGVGGYTF.

This clone was seen a single time. The rearrangement joins TRBV2 to TRBJ2-7; D might be TRBD2 (5 bases). CDR3 size: 12 residues. Trimming took off 9 bases at V and 3 bases at J, with 12 bases between the two ends. CDR1 is SNHLY, CDR2 FYNNEI, per germline. In DNA form, the CDR3 reads TGTGCCAGGCCCCCTGACTACTACGAGCAGTACTTC. Its translation is CARPPDYYEQYF.

This clone came up once. The genes are TRBV5-4 and TRBJ2-3; 11 bases are a match to TRBD2. In germline, CDR1 is SGHNT, CDR2 YYREEE (reference sequence). V dropped 4 bases and J dropped 0; count of bases not matched to a gene: 7. The CDR3 contains 17 residues. The CDR3 DNA sequence: TGTGCCAGCAGCAGCCGACTAGCGGGGATTAGCACAGATACGCAGTATTTT. Its protein product is CASSSRLAGISTDTQYF. Filled out from reference TRBV5-4 and TRBJ2-3, the complete variable domain reads ETGVTQSPTHLIKTRGQQVTLRCSSQSGHNTVSWYQQALGQGPQFIFQYYREEENGRGNFPPRFSGLQFPNYSSELNVNALELDDSALYLCASSSRLAGISTDTQYFGPGTRLTVL.

The chain couples TRBV6-2 or TRBV6-3 to TRBJ2-1, with D perhaps matching TRBD2 (7 bases). Trimming took 6 bases from V and 3 from J, leaving 12 bases between them. Germline CDR1 and CDR2: MNHEY and SVGEGT. The CDR3 contains 14 residues. The CDR3 DNA reads TGTGCCAGCAGCACGGGGGGCCGCTACAATGAGCAGTTCTTC. As protein: CASSTGGRYNEQFF.

This clone was observed a single time. The chain uses TRBV4-2 and TRBJ2-3; no reliable D call. CDR1 is LGHNA and CDR2 is YNFKEQ in the germline V gene. The germline V and J ends were trimmed by 1 base and 4 bases, with 9 bases remaining between them. The CDR3 loop spans 14 amino acids. CDR3 coding DNA: TGTGCCAGCAGCCAAGGGTCATCAGCAGATACGCAGTATTTT. This translates into CASSQGSSADTQYF.

This clone was seen just once. The chain combines TRBV15 with TRBJ1-5; D is unresolved. CDR1 is LNHNV and CDR2 is YYDKDF in the germline V gene (reference sequence). The germline V and J ends were trimmed by 3 bases and 0 bases, with 6 bases remaining between them. The length of the CDR3 is 14 residues. This chain's CDR3 is CATSSRYSNQPQHF. CDR3 DNA: TGTGCCACCAGCAGCCGGTATAGCAATCAGCCCCAGCATTTT. The variable domain in full, completed from reference TRBV15 and TRBJ1-5, reads DAMVIQNPRYQVTQFGKPVTLSCSQTLNHNVMYWYQQKSSQAPKLLFHYYDKDFNNEADTPDNFQSRRPNTSFCFLDIRSPGLGDTAMYLCATSSRYSNQPQHFGDGTRLSIL.

This chain connects TRBV6-5 to TRBJ2-4; maybe TRBD1 (6 bases). The CDR3 sequence is 15 residues long. Trimming pared 5 bases from V and 6 bases from J, leaving 17 bases between. CDR1 and CDR2 from the germline V gene are MNHEY and SVGAGI. The CDR3 nucleotides are TGTGCCAGCAGTCACACCAGTTCCAGGGGAAACATTCAGTACTTC. Translated: CASSHTSSRGNIQYF.

V and J are TRBV6-7 and TRBJ1-5; possible D gene TRBD1, 6 bases. TRBV6-7 is placed among ORFs of uncertain function. This CDR3 is built from 17 residues. Deletions cut 6 bases from V and 6 bases from J, with 24 bases between. CDR3 sequence: CASSHPDRRPTGQPQHF. As DNA, the CDR3 is TGTGCCAGCAGCCATCCCGACAGGCGCCCAACGGGTCAGCCCCAGCATTTT.

V usage is TRBV25-1 and J usage is TRBJ1-3; D not certain. The CDR3 spans 12 residues. Per the germline V gene, CDR1 is MGHDK and CDR2 is SYGVNS. V was pared by 4 bases and J by 6 bases, with 7 bases between. The CDR3 region is CASSAGINTIYF. In DNA form, the CDR3 reads TGTGCCAGCAGTGCGGGGATAAACACCATATATTTT.

V gene TRBV2 combines with J gene TRBJ1-5; D might be TRBD1 (6 bases). V lost 0 bases and J lost 5, with 11 bases in between. The germline V gene encodes CDR1 SNHLY and CDR2 FYNNEI. The CDR3 consists of 15 residues. The CDR3 DNA sequence: TGTGCCAGCAGTGAAGCTGAGGGGGTTGATCAGCCCCAGCATTTT. Protein sequence: CASSEAEGVDQPQHF.

Remarks on this clone: At one end, the junction sequence differs from germline, possibly due to a read error. This chain uses TRBV5-8 with TRBJ2-1, with 9 bases fitting TRBD2. The CDR3 loop spans 15 amino acids. In germline, CDR1 is SGHTS, CDR2 YDEGEE. CDR3 sequence reads: CASTLPSGVDNEQFF. The CDR3 DNA reads as TGTGCCAGCACCTTGCCTAGCGGGGTTGATAATGAGCAGTTCTTC.

V gene TRBV12-3 or TRBV12-4 combines with J gene TRBJ1-4; unclear D gene. V lost 6 bases to trimming and J lost 4 bases, with 9 bases between them. This CDR3 contains 13 residues. The CDR3 protein is CASSPTDNEKLFF. As DNA, the CDR3 is TGTGCCAGCAGCCCGACTGATAATGAAAAACTGTTTTTT.

Only one count was recorded for this clone. The chain employs TRBV9 and TRBJ2-7, with 8 bases that match TRBD2. This CDR3 has 14 amino acids. The germline V gene encodes CDR1 SGDLS and CDR2 YYNGEE. V dropped 4 bases and J dropped 6; count of bases not matched to a gene: 9. The CDR3 protein is CASSNPGTRGEQYF. DNA of the CDR3: TGTGCCAGCAGCAACCCCGGGACTAGAGGCGAGCAGTACTTC.

The chain is built from TRBV18 and TRBJ2-7, with D uncertain. Germline CDR1 is KGHSH and CDR2 is LQKENI. This CDR3 is built from 13 residues. Trimming took off 6 bases at V and 2 bases at J, with 11 bases between the two ends. This CDR3 is CASSSGIAYEQYF. The CDR3 DNA is TGTGCCAGCTCGTCAGGTATCGCCTACGAGCAGTACTTC.

Written as DNA, the CDR3 is TGCGCCAGCAGCCAAGACAGGACAGGGGCTGATTTTTATGGCTACACCTTC. Protein sequence: CASSQDRTGADFYGYTF. This sequence joins TRBV4-3 and TRBJ1-2; 9 nucleotides align to TRBD1. CDR3 length: 17 amino acids. The germline V gene has CDR1 LGHNA and CDR2 YSLEER. The trim removed 0 bases at V and 5 bases at J, leaving 10 bases unmatched.

This chain uses TRBV4-2 with TRBJ2-7; maybe TRBD2 (5 bases). The CDR3 length is 16 residues. Germline V gene lookup returns CDR1 LGHNA and CDR2 YNFKEQ. Trimming removed 0 bases at V and 1 base at J, with 13 bases between. CDR3 coding DNA: TGTGCCAGCAGCCAAGAGCCACTAGGAGCTTCCTACGAGCAGTACTTC. Residues: CASSQEPLGASYEQYF.

V is TRBV3-1 (or the pseudogene TRBV3-2) and J is TRBJ1-1, with 8 positions matching TRBD1. The CDR3 covers 13 residues. CDR1 is LGHDT, CDR2 YNNKEL, per germline (reference sequence). Germline trimming cut 4 bases from V and 6 bases from J; bases unmatched to any gene: 4. Written as DNA, the CDR3 is TGTGCCAGCAGCCTAGACAGGGGCGCTGAAGCTTTCTTT. The encoded protein is CASSLDRGAEAFF.

This rearrangement joins TRBV11-3 to TRBJ1-2; D is undetermined. CDR1 is SGHNT, CDR2 YENEEA, per germline. The CDR3 has 13 amino acids. The V end lost 1 base, the J end lost 5 bases, and 8 bases lay between the germline ends. CDR3 protein: CASSLVGGYGYTF. The CDR3 DNA is TGTGCCAGCAGCTTAGTAGGAGGGTATGGCTACACCTTC.

This clone is a singleton in its sample. CDR3 in amino acids: CASSHAWTGKASYEQYF. Written as DNA, the CDR3 is TGTGCCAGCAGCCACGCCTGGACAGGGAAGGCTTCCTACGAGCAGTACTTC. The rearrangement links TRBV3-1 (or the pseudogene TRBV3-2) to TRBJ2-7; TRBD1 matches at 8 bases. The CDR3 sequence is 17 residues long. With V trimmed by 3 bases and J by 1 base, 11 bases remained unmatched. The germline gives CDR1 LGHDT, CDR2 YNNKEL (reference sequence).

This rearrangement joins TRBV14 to TRBJ2-5, with 13 bases matching TRBD2. The CDR3 totals 17 residues. Germline trimming cut 3 bases from V and 5 bases from J; bases unmatched to any gene: 9. Germline V CDR1 and CDR2: SGHDN, FVKESK. The DNA of the CDR3 is TGTGCCAGCAGCCAGGAATACGGACTAGCGGGGGATGAGACCCAGTACTTC. Translation gives CASSQEYGLAGDETQYF. Full variable domain (remainder filled in from reference TRBV14 and TRBJ2-5): EAGVTQFPSHSVIEKGQTVTLRCDPISGHDNLYWYRRVMGKEIKFLLHFVKESKQDESGMPNNRFLAERTGGTYSTLKVQPAELEDSGVYFCASSQEYGLAGDETQYFGPGTRLLVL.

This sequence joins TRBV18 and TRBJ1-3; D unclear. The CDR3 loop spans 15 amino acids. Germline V gives CDR1 KGHSH, CDR2 LQKENI. With 3 bases removed from V and 4 bases from J, the gap between germline ends came to 13 bases. CDR3 loop: CASSPQRLSGNTIYF. CDR3 sequence (DNA): TGTGCCAGCTCACCGCAGCGGTTGTCGGGAAACACCATATATTTT.